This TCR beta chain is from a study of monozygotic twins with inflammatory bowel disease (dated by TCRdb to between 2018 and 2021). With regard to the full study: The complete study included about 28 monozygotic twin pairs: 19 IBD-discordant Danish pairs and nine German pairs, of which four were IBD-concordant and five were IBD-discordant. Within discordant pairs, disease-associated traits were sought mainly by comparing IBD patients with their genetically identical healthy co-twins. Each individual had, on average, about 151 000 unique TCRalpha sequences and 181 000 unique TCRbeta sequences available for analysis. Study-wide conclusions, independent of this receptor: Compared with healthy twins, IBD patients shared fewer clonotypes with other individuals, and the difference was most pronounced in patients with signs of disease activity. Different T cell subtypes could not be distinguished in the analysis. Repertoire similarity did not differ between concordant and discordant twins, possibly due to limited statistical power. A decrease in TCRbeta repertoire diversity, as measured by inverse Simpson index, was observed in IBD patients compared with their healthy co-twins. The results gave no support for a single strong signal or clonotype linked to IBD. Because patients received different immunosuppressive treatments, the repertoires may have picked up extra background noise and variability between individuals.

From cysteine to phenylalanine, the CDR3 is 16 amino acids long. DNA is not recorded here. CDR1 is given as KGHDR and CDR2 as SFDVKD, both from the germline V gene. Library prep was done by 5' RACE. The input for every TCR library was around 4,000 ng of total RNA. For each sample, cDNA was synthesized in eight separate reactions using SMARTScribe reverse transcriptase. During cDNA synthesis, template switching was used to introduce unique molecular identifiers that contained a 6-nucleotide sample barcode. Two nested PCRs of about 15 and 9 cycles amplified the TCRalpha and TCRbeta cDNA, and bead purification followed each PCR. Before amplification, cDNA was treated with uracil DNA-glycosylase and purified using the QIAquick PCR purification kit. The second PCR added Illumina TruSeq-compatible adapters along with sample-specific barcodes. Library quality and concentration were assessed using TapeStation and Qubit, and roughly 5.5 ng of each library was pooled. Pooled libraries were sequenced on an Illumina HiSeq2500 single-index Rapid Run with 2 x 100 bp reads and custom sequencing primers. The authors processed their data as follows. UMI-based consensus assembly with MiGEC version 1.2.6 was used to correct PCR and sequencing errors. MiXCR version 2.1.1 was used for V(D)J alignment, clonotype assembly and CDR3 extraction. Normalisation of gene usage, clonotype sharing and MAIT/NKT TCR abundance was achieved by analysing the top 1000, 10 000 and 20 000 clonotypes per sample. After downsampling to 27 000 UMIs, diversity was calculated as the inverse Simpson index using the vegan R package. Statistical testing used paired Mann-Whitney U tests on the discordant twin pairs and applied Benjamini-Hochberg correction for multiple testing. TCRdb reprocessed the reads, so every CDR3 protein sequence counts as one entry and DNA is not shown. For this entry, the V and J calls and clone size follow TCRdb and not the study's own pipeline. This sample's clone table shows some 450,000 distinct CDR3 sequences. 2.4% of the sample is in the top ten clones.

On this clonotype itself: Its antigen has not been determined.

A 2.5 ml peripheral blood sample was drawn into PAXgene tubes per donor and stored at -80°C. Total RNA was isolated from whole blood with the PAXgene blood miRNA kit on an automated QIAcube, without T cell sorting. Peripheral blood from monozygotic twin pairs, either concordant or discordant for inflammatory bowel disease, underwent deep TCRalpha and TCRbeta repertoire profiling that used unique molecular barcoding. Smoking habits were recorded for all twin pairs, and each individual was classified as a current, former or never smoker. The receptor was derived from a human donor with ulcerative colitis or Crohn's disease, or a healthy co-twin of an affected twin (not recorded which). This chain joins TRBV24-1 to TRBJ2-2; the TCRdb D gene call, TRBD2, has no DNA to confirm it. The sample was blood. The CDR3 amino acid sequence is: CVTSAETSASTGELFF.